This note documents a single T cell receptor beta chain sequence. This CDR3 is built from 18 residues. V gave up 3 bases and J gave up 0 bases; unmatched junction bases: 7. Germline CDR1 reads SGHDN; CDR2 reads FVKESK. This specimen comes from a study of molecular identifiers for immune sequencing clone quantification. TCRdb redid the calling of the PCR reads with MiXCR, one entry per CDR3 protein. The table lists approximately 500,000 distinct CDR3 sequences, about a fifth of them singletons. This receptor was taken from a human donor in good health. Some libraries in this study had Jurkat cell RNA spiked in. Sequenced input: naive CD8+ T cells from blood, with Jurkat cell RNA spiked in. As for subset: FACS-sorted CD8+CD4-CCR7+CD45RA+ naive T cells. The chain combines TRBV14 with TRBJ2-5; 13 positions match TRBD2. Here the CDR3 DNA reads TGTGCCAGCAGCCAGGGACTAGCGGGGAACAGATACCAAGAGACCCAGTACTTC. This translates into CASSQGLAGNRYQETQYF.